This T cell receptor beta chain was identified in a study of a mutant IDH1 vaccine in newly diagnosed glioma. About the research overall: Vaccines were begun 4-6 weeks after radiotherapy alone, or with temozolomide cycles. Patients were pretreated with radiotherapy, temozolomide, or both, mostly both. Treated patients showed a male proportion of roughly 60%, a female proportion of 37.5%, and a mean age of approximately 40 years.

The assay was immunoSEQ multiplex PCR, and TCRdb's table has in-frame clones only and misses some. The repertoire consists of roughly 70,000 clones, with around 82% occurring once and the leading ten covering about 14%. Trimming cost V 4 bases and J 0 bases; bases outside gene matches: 8. From germline, CDR1 is SGHTA and CDR2 FQGNSA. The CDR3 totals 16 residues. This clone was counted a single time. Its antigen is unknown. Time point here: week 23, last vaccination. Every single dose of the vaccine, 300 ug of mutant IDH1 20-mer peptide, came with topical imiquimod. The study enrolled donors with new WHO grade 3 or 4 IDH1-mutant, ATRX-lost astrocytomas.

This chain links TRBV7-2 with TRBJ1-2; 7 nucleotides align to TRBD1. This specimen was PBMCs, taken from a glioma patient whose treatment included an IDH1 peptide vaccine. This clonotype was obtained from a man younger than 30 with glioma. This CDR3 is CASSSQGGRANYGYTF. The CDR3 bases are TGTGCCAGCAGCTCCCAAGGGGGCAGGGCTAACTATGGCTACACCTTC.